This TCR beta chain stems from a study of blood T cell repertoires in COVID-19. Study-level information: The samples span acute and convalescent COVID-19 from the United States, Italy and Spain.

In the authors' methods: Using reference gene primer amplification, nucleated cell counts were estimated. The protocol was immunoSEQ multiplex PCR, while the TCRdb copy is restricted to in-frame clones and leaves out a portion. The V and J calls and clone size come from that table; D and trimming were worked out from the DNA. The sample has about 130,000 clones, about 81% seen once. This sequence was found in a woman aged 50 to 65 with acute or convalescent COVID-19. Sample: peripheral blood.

The CDR3 loop reads CAAGRTGNTEAFF. The DNA of the CDR3 is TGTGCCGCTGGCCGGACAGGGAACACTGAAGCTTTCTTT. The gene calls are TRBV10-3 and TRBJ1-1, with 7 bases that match TRBD1. Germline assignment: CDR1 ENHRY and CDR2 SYGVKD. CDR3 length: 13 residues. J was trimmed by 1 base and V by 11 bases; bases with no gene match: 7.